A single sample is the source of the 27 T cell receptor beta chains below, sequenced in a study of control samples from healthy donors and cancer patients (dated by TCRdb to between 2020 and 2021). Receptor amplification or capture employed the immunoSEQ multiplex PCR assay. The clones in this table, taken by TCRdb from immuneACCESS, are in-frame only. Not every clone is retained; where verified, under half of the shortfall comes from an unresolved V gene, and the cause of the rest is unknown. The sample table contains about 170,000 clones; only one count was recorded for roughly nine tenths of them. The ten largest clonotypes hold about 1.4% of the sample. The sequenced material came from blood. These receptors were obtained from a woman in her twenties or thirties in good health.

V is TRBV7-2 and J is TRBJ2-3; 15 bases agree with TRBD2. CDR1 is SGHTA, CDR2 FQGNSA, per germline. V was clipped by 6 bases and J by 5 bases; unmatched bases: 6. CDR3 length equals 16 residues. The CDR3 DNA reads TGTGCCAGCAGATCCAGGACTAGCGGGAGGGGAGATACGCAGTATTTT. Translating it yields CASRSRTSGRGDTQYF.

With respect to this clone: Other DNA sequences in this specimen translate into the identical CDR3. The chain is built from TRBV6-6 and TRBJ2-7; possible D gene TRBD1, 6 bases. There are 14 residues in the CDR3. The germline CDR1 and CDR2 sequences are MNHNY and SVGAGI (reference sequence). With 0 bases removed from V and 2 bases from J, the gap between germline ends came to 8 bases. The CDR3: CASSYSGQTYEQYF. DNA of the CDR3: TGTGCCAGCAGTTACTCCGGACAGACCTACGAGCAGTACTTC.

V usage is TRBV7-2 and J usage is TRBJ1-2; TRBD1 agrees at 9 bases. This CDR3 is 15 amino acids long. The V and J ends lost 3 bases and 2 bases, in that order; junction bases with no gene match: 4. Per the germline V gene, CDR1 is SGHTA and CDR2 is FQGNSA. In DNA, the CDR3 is TGTGCCAGCAGCTTGCCCGGGACAGGGAACTATGGCTACACCTTC. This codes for CASSLPGTGNYGYTF.

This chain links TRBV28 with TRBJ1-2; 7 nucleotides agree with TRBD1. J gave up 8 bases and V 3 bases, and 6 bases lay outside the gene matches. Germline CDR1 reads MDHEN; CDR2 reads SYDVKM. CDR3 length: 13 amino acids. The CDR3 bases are TGTGCCAGCAGTTTCGACAGGGTTGGAGGCTACACCTTC. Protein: CASSFDRVGGYTF.

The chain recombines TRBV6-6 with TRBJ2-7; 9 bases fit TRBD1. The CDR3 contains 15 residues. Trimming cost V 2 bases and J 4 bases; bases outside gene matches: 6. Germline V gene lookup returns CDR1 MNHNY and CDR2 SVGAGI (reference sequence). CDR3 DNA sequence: TGTGCCAGCAGTTACGGGGACAGGGCACCTTACGAGCAGTACTTC. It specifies CASSYGDRAPYEQYF.

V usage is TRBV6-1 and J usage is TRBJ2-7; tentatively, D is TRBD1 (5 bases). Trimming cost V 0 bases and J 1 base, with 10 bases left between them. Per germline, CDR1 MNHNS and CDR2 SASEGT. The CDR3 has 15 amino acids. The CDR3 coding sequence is TGTGCCAGCAGTGAAGCGTTCAGGGCGTCCTACGAGCAGTACTTC. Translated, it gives CASSEAFRASYEQYF.

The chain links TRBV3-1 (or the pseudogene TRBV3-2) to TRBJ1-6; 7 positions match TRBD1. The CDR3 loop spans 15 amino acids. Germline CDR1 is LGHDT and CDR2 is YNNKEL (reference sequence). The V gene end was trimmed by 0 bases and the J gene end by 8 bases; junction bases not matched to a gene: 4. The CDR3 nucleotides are TGTGCCAGCAGCCAAGATAAACAGGGGTATTCACCCCTCCACTTT. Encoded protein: CASSQDKQGYSPLHF.

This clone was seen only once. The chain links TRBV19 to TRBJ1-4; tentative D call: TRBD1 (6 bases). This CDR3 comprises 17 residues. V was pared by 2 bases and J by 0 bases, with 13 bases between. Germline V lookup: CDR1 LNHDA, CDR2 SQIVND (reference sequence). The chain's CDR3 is CASSISGGAATNEKLFF. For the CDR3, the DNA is TGTGCCAGTAGTATATCGGGGGGCGCGGCAACTAATGAAAAACTGTTTTTT.

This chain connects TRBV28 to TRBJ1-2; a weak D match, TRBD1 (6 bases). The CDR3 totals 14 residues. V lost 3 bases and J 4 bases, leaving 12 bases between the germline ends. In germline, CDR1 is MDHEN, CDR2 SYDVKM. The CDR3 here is CASSLRGGVYGYTF. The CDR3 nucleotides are TGTGCCAGCAGTTTGAGGGGGGGAGTCTATGGCTACACCTTC.

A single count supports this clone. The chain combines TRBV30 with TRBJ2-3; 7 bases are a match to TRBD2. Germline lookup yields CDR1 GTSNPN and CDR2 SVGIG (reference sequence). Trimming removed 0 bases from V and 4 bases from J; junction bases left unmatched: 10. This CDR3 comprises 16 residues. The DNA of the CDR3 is TGTGCCTGGAGTGTACTCGGGGGGAGAGGGTCAGATACGCAGTATTTT. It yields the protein CAWSVLGGRGSDTQYF.

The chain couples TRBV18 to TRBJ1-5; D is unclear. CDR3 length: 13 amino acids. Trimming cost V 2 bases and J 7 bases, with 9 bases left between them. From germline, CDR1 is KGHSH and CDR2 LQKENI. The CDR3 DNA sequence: TGTGCCAGCTCACCAGGGTTGGGACAGCCCCAGCATTTT. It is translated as CASSPGLGQPQHF.

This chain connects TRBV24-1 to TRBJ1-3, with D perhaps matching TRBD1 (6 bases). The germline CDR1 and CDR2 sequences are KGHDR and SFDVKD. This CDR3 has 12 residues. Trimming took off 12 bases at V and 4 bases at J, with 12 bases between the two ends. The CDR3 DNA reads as TGTGCCTCCGGGACAAAAGGAAACACCATATATTTT. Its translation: CASGTKGNTIYF.

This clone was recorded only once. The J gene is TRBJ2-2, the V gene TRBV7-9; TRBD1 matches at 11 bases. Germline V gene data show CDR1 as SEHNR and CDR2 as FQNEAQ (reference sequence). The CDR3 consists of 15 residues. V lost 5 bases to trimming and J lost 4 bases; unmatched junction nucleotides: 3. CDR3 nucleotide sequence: TGTGCCAGCAGCGAGGGGACAGGGGGCACCGGGGAGCTGTTTTTT. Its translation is CASSEGTGGTGELFF.

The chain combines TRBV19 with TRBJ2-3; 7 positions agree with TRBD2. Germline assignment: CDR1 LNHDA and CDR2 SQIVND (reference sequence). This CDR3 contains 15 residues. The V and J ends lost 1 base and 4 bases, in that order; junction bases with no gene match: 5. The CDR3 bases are TGTGCCAGTAGTATAGGGGGGGGAGAGGCAGATACGCAGTATTTT. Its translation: CASSIGGGEADTQYF.

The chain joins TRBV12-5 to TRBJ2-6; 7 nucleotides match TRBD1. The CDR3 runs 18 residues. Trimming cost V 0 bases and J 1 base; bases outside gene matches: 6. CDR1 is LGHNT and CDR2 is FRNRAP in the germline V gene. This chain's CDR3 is CASGLVQGGASGANVLTF. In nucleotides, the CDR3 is TGTGCTAGTGGTTTGGTCCAAGGGGGCGCATCTGGGGCCAACGTCCTGACTTTC.

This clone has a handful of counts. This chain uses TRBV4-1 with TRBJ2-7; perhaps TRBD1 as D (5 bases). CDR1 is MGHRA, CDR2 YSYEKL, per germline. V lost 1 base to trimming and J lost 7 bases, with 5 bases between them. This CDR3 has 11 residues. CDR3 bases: TGCGCCAGCAGCCAAGGGACAGAGCAGTACTTC. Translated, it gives CASSQGTEQYF.

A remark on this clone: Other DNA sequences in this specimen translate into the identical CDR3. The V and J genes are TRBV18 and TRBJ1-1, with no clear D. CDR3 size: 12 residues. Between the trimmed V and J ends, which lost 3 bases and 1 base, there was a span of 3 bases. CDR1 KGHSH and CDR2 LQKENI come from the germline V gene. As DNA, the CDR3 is TGTGCCAGCTCACCCGGGAACACTGAAGCTTTCTTT. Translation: CASSPGNTEAFF.

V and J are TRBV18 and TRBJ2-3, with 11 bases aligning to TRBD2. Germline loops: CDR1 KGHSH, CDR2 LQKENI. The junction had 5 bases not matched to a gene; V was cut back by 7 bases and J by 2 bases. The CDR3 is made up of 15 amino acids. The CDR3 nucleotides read TGTGCCAGCTTAAGACTAGCGGGACCCACAGATACGCAGTATTTT. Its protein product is CASLRLAGPTDTQYF.

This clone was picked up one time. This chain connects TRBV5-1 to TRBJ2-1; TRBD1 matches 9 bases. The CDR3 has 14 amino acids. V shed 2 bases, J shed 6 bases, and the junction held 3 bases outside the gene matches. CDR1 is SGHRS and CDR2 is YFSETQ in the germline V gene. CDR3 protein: CASSLLTGGNEQFF. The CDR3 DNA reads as TGCGCCAGCAGCTTATTGACAGGGGGCAATGAGCAGTTCTTC.

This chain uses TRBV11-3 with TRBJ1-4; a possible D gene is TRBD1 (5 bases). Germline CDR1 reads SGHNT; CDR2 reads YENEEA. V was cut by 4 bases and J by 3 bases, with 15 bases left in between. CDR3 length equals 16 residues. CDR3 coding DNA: TGTGCCAGCAGCTATCAGCAGGGTTTGGCTAATGAAAAACTGTTTTTT. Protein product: CASSYQQGLANEKLFF.

This chain's CDR3 is CASSPGTDTQYF. The CDR3 DNA reads as TGCGCCAGCAGCCCAGGCACAGATACGCAGTATTTT. This chain links TRBV5-1 with TRBJ2-3; D is uncertain. Per germline, CDR1 SGHRS and CDR2 YFSETQ. The V gene lost 4 bases and the J gene lost 1 base, with 4 bases spanning the gap. The CDR3 sequence is 12 residues long. Drawing the rest from reference TRBV5-1 and TRBJ2-3, the complete variable domain is KAGVTQTPRYLIKTRGQQVTLSCSPISGHRSVSWYQQTPGQGLQFLFEYFSETQRNKGNFPGRFSGRQFSNSRSEMNVSTLELGDSALYLCASSPGTDTQYFGPGTRLTVL.

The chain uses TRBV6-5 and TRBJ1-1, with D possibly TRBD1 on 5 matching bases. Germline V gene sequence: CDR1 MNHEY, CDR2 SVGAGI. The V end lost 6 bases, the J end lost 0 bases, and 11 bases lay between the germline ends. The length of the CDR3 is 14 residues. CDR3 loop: CASRSTGMNTEAFF. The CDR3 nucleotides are TGTGCCAGCAGGTCCACAGGCATGAACACTGAAGCTTTCTTT.

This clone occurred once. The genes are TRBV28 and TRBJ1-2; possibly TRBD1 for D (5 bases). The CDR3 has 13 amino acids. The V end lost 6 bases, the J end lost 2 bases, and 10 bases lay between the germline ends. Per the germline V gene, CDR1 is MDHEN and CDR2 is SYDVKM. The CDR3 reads CASSRTNNYGYTF. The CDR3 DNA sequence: TGTGCCAGCAGCCGGACAAACAACTATGGCTACACCTTC.

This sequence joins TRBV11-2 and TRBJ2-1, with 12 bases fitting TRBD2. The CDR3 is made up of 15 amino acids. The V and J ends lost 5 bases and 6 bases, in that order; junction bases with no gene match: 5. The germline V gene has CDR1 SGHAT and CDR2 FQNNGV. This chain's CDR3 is CASSHPSGGANEQFF. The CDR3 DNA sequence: TGTGCCAGCAGCCACCCTAGCGGGGGGGCCAATGAGCAGTTCTTC.

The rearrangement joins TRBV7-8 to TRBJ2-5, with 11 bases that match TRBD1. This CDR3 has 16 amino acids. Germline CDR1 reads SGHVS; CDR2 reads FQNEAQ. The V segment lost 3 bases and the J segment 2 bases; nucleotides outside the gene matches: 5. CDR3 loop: CASSFGTGGGQETQYF. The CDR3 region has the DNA TGTGCCAGCAGCTTCGGGACAGGGGGAGGGCAAGAGACCCAGTACTTC.

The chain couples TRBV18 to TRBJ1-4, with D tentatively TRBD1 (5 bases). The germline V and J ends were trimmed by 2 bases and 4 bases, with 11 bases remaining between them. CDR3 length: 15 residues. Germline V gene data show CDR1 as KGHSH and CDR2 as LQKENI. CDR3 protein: CASSPSGGVNEKLFF. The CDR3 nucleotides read TGTGCCAGCTCACCATCCGGGGGTGTTAATGAAAAACTGTTTTTT.

The CDR3 protein is CASSHYSSNQPQHF. The DNA of the CDR3 is TGCGCCAGCAGCCATTACTCAAGCAATCAGCCCCAGCATTTT. The chain links TRBV4-1 to TRBJ1-5, with unresolved D. The CDR3 is made up of 14 amino acids. CDR1 and CDR2 from the germline V gene are MGHRA and YSYEKL. V was shortened by 3 bases and J by 1 base, with 7 bases between the two germline ends.